Detailed here is one TCR beta chain. Its antigen is unknown. No base quality information exists; no much larger clone differs at one position. These data come from a study of long-term antiretroviral therapy in people with HIV (dated by TCRdb to between 2021 and 2024). Regarding the study in general: The earliest samples were collected approximately a decade before the 2015 WHO recommendation for immediate ART, a period when ART was typically delayed until CD4 counts fell. This retrospective serial study examined whether starting ART and sustained HIV suppression were associated with changes in the composition and diversity of the TRB repertoire in peripheral blood. A total of some 210 cryopreserved PBMC samples were contributed to the cohort by 30 adults with confirmed HIV infection, with samples collected serially over a mean of roughly six years (range 1-12). Eleven of the 30 participants with HIV were female. No cross-contamination during QIAcube processing was seen in test extractions of a monoclonal T-cell line run alongside 25 to 35 polyclonal samples. Overall study outcomes, separate from this receptor: Because pre-ART samples had limited cell numbers, profiling was done on unsorted PBMC rather than on sorted CD4+ and CD8+ T cells. A significant increase in TRB diversity was found to be associated with ART initiation, although TRB diversity was observed to remain significantly below that of transplant donor controls even after long-term ART. CDR3 length ranges in HIV repertoires were narrower than in controls, and network structure suggested an antigen-experienced repertoire with only a slight naive shift after ART. No data were available on ART adherence, viral resistance or therapy changes, limiting inferences about post-ART repertoire changes. At every time point, the repertoire was dominated by expanded TRB clones first identified before ART initiation, although this dominance fluctuated and, in many PLHIV, declined after ART. Because PBMC availability was limited, only the TCR beta chain was sequenced, with no alpha chain pairing. The samples span the years 2004 to 2017, and the ART regimens used at that time may not be as effective as current regimens.

The CDR3, from cysteine to phenylalanine, totals 16 residues. Left in the record is the CDR3 DNA by itself, 48 bases read in frame from the first base. The germline V end is reduced by 6 bases and the J end by 3 bases; junction bases left unmatched: 10. CDR1 and CDR2, per the germline V gene, are MDHEN and SYDVKM. The immunoSEQ hsTCRB v3.0 assay was used at survey level resolution to sequence the TRB variable region. TRB sequencing targeted a depth of roughly 35,000-55,000 T-cell genomes per sample. TRB libraries were pooled and sequenced on an Illumina MiSeq using a v3 150-cycle kit. Per the original workflow: Analysis of repertoires was carried out in R inside a reproducible Nextflow workflow spanning QC, data transformation and analysis. LymphoSeq2, an R package for exploring AIRR-Seq data, was used to implement the custom analyses. A handful of samples yielding fewer than 5000 total TRB sequences were excluded, leaving 150 to 200 analyzed HIV repertoires. Among the roughly 180 retained HIV repertoires, 59 were collected before ART initiation and roughly 130 after ART initiation. Each repertoire was downsampled to 5000 TRB nucleotide sequences, and summary statistics were averaged across 100 downsampling iterations. The analysis kept only TRB sequences whose CDR3 regions were at least seven amino acids long. A Shannon entropy-derived clonality score and the Gini coefficient were used to measure diversity. Repertoire networks linked the top 5000 CDR3 amino acid sequences whenever two sequences differed by an edit distance of one. For TRB CDR3 amino acid sequences, antigen specificity groups and MHC restriction were predicted with GLIPH2. To flag known CMV, EBV, HIV or tissue antigen associations, CDR3 amino acid sequences were matched against VDJdb and McPAS-TCR. Pre-ART, post-ART and control groups were compared with Wilcoxon signed-rank tests and Holm-Bonferroni correction. The clones in this table, taken by TCRdb from immuneACCESS, are in-frame only. Not every clone is retained; where verified, under half of the shortfall comes from an unresolved V gene, and the cause of the rest is unknown. The V and J calls and clone size come from that table; D and trimming were worked out from the DNA. For this sample the table gives 25,000 to 30,000 clones, of which approximately 94% were detected only once. Around 2.7% of the sample belongs to the ten largest clones.

Participants were included only if at least one PBMC sample before ART initiation and at least two post-ART samples were available. Treatment was received in the United States of America by all participants with HIV. Cryopreserved samples of about 1-11 million PBMC were thawed and washed before DNA extraction. At the time of the earliest PBMC sample for each participant with HIV, ages ranged from roughly 23 to 55 years. Per participant, PBMC samples came from 1-4 timepoints prior to ART initiation and 2-8 timepoints following ART initiation, for a median of 7 samples. For every participant, serial HIV viral load, CD4+ T-cell count, ART history and demographic data were obtained. A Qiagen kit on a QIAcube was used to extract genomic DNA from unsorted PBMC, with samples processed in batches of 12.

Sequencing used unsorted PBMCs, obtained 7.4 years after starting antiretroviral therapy. The chain was built from TRBV28 and TRBJ2-3; TRBD2 matches 9 bases in the middle. The TCR comes from a man between 50 and 59 years old with HIV. The nucleotide sequence is TGTGCCAGCAGGTTCTTTAGCGGGGGCCAGACAGATACGCAGTATTTT. Its coded protein is CASRFFSGGQTDTQYF.